This T cell receptor beta chain was recorded in a study of identical twins. Study-level findings and limits: Twins' excess sharing was less marked for out-of-frame beta sequences.

TCRdb passed the 5' RACE reads through MiXCR, listing each CDR3 protein once. The data hold roughly 710,000 distinct CDR3 sequences, with 5.5% to 6.5% observed a single time. A word on this clonotype: Its antigen is still unknown.

The V gene lost 6 bases and the J gene lost 6 bases, with 15 bases spanning the gap. Germline-derived CDR1 and CDR2 are LGHDT and YNNKEL (reference sequence). This CDR3 region has 13 residues. The receptor was isolated from a young man in good health. Input material: naive T cells sorted from blood. This rearrangement joins TRBV3-1 to TRBJ2-7; the D gene is possibly TRBD2 (5 bases). The CDR3 protein is CASSGPRAAEQYF. CDR3 DNA sequence: TGTGCCAGCAGTGGACCGCGGGCTGCCGAGCAGTACTTC.